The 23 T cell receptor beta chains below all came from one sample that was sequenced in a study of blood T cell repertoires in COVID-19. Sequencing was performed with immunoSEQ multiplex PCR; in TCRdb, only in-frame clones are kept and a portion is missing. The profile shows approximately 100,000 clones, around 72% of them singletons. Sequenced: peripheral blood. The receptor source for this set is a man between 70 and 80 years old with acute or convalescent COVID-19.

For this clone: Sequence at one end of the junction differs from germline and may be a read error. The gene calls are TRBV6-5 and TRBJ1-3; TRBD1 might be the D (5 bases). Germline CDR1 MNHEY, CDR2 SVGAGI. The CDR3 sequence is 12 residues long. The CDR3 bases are TGTGCCAGCAGTCCCTCGGGGGGAAAAGCCAATTTT. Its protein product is CASSPSGGKANF.

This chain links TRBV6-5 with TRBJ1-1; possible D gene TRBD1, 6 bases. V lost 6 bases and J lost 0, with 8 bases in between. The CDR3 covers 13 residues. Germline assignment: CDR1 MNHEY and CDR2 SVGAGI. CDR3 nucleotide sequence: TGTGCCAGCAGGGACAGTTTGAACACTGAAGCTTTCTTT. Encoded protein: CASRDSLNTEAFF.

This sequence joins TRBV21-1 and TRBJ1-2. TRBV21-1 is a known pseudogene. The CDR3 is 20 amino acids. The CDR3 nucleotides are TGTGCCAGCAGCAAACTCTGGCGGGGCCCGGGCCCAATTTCTAACTATGGCTACACCTTC. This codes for CASSKLWRGPGPISNYGYTF.

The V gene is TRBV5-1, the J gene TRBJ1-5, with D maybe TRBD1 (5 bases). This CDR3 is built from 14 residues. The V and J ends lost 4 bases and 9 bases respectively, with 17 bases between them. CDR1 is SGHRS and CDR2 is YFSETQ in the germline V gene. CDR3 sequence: CASSPSDGQGPQHF. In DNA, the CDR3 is TGCGCCAGCAGCCCGTCGGACGGGCAGGGGCCCCAGCATTTT. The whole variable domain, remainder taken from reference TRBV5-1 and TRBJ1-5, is KAGVTQTPRYLIKTRGQQVTLSCSPISGHRSVSWYQQTPGQGLQFLFEYFSETQRNKGNFPGRFSGRQFSNSRSEMNVSTLELGDSALYLCASSPSDGQGPQHFGDGTRLSIL.

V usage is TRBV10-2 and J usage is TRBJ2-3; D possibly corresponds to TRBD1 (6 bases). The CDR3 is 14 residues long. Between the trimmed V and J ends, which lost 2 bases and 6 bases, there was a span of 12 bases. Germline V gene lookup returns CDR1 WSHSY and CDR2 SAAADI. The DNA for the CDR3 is TGCGCCAGCAGTGAGGGGGGCGACTGGGATACGCAGTATTTT. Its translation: CASSEGGDWDTQYF.

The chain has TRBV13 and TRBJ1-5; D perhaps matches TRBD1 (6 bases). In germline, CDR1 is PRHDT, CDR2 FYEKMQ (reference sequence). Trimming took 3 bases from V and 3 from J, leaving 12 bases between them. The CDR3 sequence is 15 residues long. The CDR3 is CASSLGTGFNQPQHF. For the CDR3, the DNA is TGTGCCAGCAGCTTGGGCACAGGGTTCAATCAGCCCCAGCATTTT.

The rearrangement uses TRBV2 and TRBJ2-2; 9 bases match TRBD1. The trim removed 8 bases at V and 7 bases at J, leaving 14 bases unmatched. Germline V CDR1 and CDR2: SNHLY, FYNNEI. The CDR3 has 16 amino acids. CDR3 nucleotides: TGTGCCAGCGCCGGGGACAGGGAGATTTCTATCGGGGAGCTGTTTTTT. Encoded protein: CASAGDREISIGELFF.

CDR3 nucleotides: TGTGCCAGCAGACTTCAGGGGGCCAAAAACATTCAGTACTTC. As protein: CASRLQGAKNIQYF. The chain joins TRBV5-4 to TRBJ2-4, with D possibly matching TRBD1 (6 bases). This CDR3 comprises 14 residues. The germline V and J ends were trimmed by 5 bases and 1 base, with 10 bases remaining between them. The germline V gene encodes CDR1 SGHNT and CDR2 YYREEE (reference sequence).

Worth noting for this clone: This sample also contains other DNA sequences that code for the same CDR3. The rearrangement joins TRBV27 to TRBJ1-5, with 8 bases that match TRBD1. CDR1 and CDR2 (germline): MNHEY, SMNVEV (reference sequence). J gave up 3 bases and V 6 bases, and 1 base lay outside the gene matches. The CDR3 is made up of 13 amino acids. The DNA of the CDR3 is TGTGCCAGCAGGACAGGGGACAATCAGCCCCAGCATTTT. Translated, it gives CASRTGDNQPQHF.

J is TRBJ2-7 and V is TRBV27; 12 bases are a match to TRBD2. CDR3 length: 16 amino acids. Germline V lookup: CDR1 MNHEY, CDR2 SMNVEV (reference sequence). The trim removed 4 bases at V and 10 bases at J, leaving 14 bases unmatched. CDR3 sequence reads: CASSSRPGLAGVIQYF. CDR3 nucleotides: TGTGCCAGCAGTTCCCGCCCGGGACTAGCGGGTGTAATCCAGTACTTC.

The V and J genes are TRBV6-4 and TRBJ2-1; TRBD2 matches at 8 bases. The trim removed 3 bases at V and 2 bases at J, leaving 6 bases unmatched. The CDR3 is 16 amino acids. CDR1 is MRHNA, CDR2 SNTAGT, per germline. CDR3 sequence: CASSEGAGVAYNEQFF. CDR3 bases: TGTGCCAGCAGTGAAGGAGCGGGAGTAGCCTACAATGAGCAGTTCTTC.

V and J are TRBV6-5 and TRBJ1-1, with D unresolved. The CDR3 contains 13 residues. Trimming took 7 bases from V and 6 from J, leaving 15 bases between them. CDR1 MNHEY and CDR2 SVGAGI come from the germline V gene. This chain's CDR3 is CASIMTPKAEAFF. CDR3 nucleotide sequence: TGTGCCAGCATTATGACACCGAAGGCTGAAGCTTTCTTT.

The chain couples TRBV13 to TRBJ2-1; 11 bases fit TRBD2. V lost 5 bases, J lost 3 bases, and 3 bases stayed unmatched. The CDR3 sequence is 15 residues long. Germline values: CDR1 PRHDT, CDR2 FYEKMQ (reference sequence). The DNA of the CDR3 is TGTGCCAGCAGCGTCGGACTAGCGGGCTACAATGAGCAGTTCTTC. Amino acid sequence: CASSVGLAGYNEQFF.

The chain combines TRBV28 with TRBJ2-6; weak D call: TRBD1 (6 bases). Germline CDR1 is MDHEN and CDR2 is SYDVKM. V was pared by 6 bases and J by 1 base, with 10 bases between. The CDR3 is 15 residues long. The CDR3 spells CASRSGASGANVLTF. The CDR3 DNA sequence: TGTGCCAGCAGGTCAGGGGCGTCTGGGGCCAACGTCCTGACTTTC. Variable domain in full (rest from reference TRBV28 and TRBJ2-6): DVKVTQSSRYLVKRTGEKVFLECVQDMDHENMFWYRQDPGLGLRLIYFSYDVKMKEKGDIPEGYSVSREKKERFSLILESASTNQTSMYLCASRSGASGANVLTFGAGSRLTVL.

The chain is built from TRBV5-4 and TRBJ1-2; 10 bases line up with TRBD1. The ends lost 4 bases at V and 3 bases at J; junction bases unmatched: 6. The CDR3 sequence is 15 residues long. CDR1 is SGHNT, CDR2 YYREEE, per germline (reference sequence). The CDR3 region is CASSRGTGEDYGYTF. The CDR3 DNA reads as TGTGCCAGCAGCCGCGGGACAGGGGAAGACTATGGCTACACCTTC.

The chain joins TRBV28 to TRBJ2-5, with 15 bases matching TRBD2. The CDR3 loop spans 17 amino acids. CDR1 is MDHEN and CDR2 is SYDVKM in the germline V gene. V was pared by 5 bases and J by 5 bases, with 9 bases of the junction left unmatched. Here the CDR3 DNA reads TGTGCCAGCAGTCGGGGGGGGACTAGCGGGAGGCCCGAGACCCAGTACTTC. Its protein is CASSRGGTSGRPETQYF.

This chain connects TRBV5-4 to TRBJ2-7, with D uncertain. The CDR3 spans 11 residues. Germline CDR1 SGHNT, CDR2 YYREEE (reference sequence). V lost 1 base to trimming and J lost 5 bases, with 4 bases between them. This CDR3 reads CASSLSDEQYF. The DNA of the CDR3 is TGTGCCAGCAGCTTGAGCGACGAGCAGTACTTC.

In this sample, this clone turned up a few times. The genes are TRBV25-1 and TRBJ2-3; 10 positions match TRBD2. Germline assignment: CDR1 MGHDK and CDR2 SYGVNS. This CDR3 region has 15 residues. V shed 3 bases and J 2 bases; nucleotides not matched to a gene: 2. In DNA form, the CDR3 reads TGTGCCAGCAGTGAGCTAGCGGGAGACACAGATACGCAGTATTTT. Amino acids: CASSELAGDTDTQYF.

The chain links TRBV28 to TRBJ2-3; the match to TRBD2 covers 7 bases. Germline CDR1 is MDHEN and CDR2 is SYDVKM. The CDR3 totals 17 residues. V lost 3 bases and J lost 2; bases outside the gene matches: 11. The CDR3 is CASSFLLWAGVTDTQYF. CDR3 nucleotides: TGTGCCAGCAGTTTCCTTTTGTGGGCGGGAGTCACAGATACGCAGTATTTT.

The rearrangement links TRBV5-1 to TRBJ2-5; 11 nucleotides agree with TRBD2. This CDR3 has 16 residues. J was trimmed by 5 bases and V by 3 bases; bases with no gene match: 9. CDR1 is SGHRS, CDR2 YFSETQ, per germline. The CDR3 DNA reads TGCGCCAGCAGCTCTCTAGCGGGAGGCCCCGGGGAGACCCAGTACTTC. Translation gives CASSSLAGGPGETQYF.

CDR3 sequence reads: CASTSGIGQTQYF. DNA for the CDR3: TGTGCCAGCACTAGCGGGATAGGTCAGACCCAGTACTTC. The rearrangement joins TRBV6-6 to TRBJ2-5; 9 nucleotides line up with TRBD2. The CDR3 is 13 residues long. From germline, CDR1 is MNHNY and CDR2 SVGAGI (reference sequence). Germline trimming cut 7 bases from V and 6 bases from J; bases unmatched to any gene: 6.

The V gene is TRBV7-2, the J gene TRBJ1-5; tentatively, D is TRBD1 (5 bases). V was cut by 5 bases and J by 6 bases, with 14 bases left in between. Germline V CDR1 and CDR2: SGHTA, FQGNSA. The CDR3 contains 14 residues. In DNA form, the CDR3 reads TGTGCCAGCAGCAAGGACGGGGGTCTTCAGCCCCAGCATTTT. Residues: CASSKDGGLQPQHF.

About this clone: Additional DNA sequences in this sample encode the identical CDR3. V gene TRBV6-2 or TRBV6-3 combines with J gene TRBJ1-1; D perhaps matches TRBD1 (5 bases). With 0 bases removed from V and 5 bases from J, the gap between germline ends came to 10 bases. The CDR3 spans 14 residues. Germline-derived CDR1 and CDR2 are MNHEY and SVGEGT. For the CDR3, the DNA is TGTGCCAGCAGTTACTCCGGGGGGAAGACTGAAGCTTTCTTT. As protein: CASSYSGGKTEAFF.